This passage covers 12 T cell receptor beta chains from one sample sequenced in a study of cytomegalovirus exposure and HLA in healthy donors. PCR was performed using 60 Vbeta and 13 Jbeta primers. Sequencing used immunoSEQ multiplex PCR; TCRdb keeps in-frame clones, though not all of them. The data hold 130,000 to 150,000 clones, with over 60% observed a single time. Sequenced material: PBMCs. Receptors originate from a man aged 40-50 years in good health and CMV-seronegative.

The J gene is TRBJ1-1, the V gene TRBV29-1, with D unresolved. This CDR3 comprises 13 residues. V lost 5 bases and J lost 1, with 11 bases in between. Germline loops: CDR1 SQVTM, CDR2 ANQGSEA. For the CDR3, the DNA is TGCAGCGTTCAAACCGGAGGGAACACTGAAGCTTTCTTT. Its protein product is CSVQTGGNTEAFF.

This sequence joins TRBV6-5 and TRBJ2-7, with D maybe TRBD2 (6 bases). This CDR3 has 13 residues. Looked up from germline, CDR1 is MNHEY and CDR2 is SVGAGI. The V gene lost 0 bases and the J gene lost 6 bases, with 9 bases spanning the gap. This chain's CDR3 is CASSYSLGGEQYF. The CDR3 DNA follows: TGTGCCAGCAGTTACTCGTTGGGGGGCGAGCAGTACTTC.

This clone was counted between two and nine times. The V call is TRBV5-1, the J call TRBJ2-7; 9 bases are shared with TRBD1. The CDR3 length is 15 residues. The J segment lost 1 base and the V segment lost 2 bases, leaving 4 bases of the junction unmatched. In germline, CDR1 is SGHRS, CDR2 YFSETQ. CDR3 DNA sequence: TGCGCCAGCAGCTTCACAGGGGGCCCGTCCTACGAGCAGTACTTC. Its protein product is CASSFTGGPSYEQYF.

The chain employs TRBV5-4 and TRBJ1-2, with 7 bases lining up with TRBD1. This CDR3 region has 14 residues. The germline gives CDR1 SGHNT, CDR2 YYREEE (reference sequence). V lost 5 bases to trimming and J lost 4 bases; unmatched junction nucleotides: 8. The CDR3 protein is CASRPRQGPYGYTF. As DNA, the CDR3 is TGTGCCAGCAGGCCACGACAGGGCCCCTATGGCTACACCTTC.

This sequence joins TRBV5-1 and TRBJ2-1; a weak D match, TRBD1 (5 bases). The germline gives CDR1 SGHRS, CDR2 YFSETQ. The CDR3 has 14 residues. Trimming left V 4 bases short and J 13 bases short, with 21 bases between. The CDR3 here is CASSTYPDSDKQFF. As DNA, the CDR3 is TGCGCCAGCAGCACCTACCCCGACAGCGACAAACAGTTCTTC.

V is TRBV2 and J is TRBJ1-2; no reliable D call. CDR3 size: 12 residues. V was trimmed by 7 bases and J by 4 bases, leaving 10 bases between them. CDR1 SNHLY and CDR2 FYNNEI come from the germline V gene. The CDR3 sequence: CASIRSSYGYTF. CDR3 nucleotide sequence: TGTGCCAGCATTCGGTCCTCCTATGGCTACACCTTC.

This clone was picked up a small number of times. V usage is TRBV19 and J usage is TRBJ1-5; D call uncertain. Germline-derived CDR1 and CDR2 are LNHDA and SQIVND (reference sequence). V shed 3 bases and J shed 3 bases, with 21 bases lying between them. This CDR3 spans 18 amino acids. This chain's CDR3 is CASSMRLVSAGNNQPQHF. CDR3 DNA sequence: TGTGCCAGTAGTATGCGTTTGGTGTCGGCAGGTAACAATCAGCCCCAGCATTTT.

The V call is TRBV7-3, the J call TRBJ1-1; no clear D. V dropped 4 bases and J dropped 4 bases, with 10 bases sitting between them. The CDR3 sequence is 13 residues long. Germline V gives CDR1 SGHTA, CDR2 FQGTGA. In DNA, the CDR3 is TGTGCCAGCAGCTCCTTGCCTAGCACTGAAGCTTTCTTT. It is translated as CASSSLPSTEAFF.

The V gene is TRBV10-2, the J gene TRBJ2-7; TRBD2 matches 7 bases. Germline V gene lookup returns CDR1 WSHSY and CDR2 SAAADI. The J segment lost 5 bases and the V segment lost 6 bases, leaving 10 bases of the junction unmatched. The CDR3 sequence is 14 residues long. The DNA of the CDR3 is TGCGCCAGCAGAACCGGGACTACCGTTAACGAGCAGTACTTC. It codes for CASRTGTTVNEQYF.

The rearrangement uses TRBV5-1 and TRBJ2-6; the match to TRBD2 covers 9 bases. This CDR3 is built from 19 residues. V lost 1 base, J lost 0 bases, and 8 bases stayed unmatched. Germline V gives CDR1 SGHRS, CDR2 YFSETQ. The CDR3 spells CASSLYEAGGSSGANVLTF. The CDR3 DNA reads TGCGCCAGCAGCTTGTACGAAGCGGGGGGAAGCTCTGGGGCCAACGTCCTGACTTTC. Drawing the rest from reference TRBV5-1 and TRBJ2-6, the complete variable domain is KAGVTQTPRYLIKTRGQQVTLSCSPISGHRSVSWYQQTPGQGLQFLFEYFSETQRNKGNFPGRFSGRQFSNSRSEMNVSTLELGDSALYLCASSLYEAGGSSGANVLTFGAGSRLTVL.

The V call is TRBV19, the J call TRBJ2-2, with D possibly TRBD1 on 6 matching bases. The V gene lost 6 bases and the J gene lost 4 bases, with 12 bases spanning the gap. CDR3 size: 14 residues. Per the germline V gene, CDR1 is LNHDA and CDR2 is SQIVND (reference sequence). This CDR3 is CASRSQGSTGELFF. In DNA, the CDR3 is TGTGCCAGTAGGTCACAGGGATCCACCGGGGAGCTGTTTTTT.

The chain employs TRBV7-2 and TRBJ1-6, with a possible D match to TRBD1 (5 bases). CDR1 is SGHTA, CDR2 FQGNSA, per germline. V was pared by 5 bases and J by 4 bases, with 12 bases between. CDR3 length equals 15 residues. DNA for the CDR3: TGTGCCAGCAGCCCCCGGGGGGAGTATAATTCACCCCTCCACTTT. It encodes CASSPRGEYNSPLHF.